The text below deals with one T cell receptor (beta chain). The antigen remains undetermined. TCRdb's copy holds only in-frame clones and misses some; the assay was immunoSEQ multiplex PCR. There are 200,000 to 250,000 clones in the sample; approximately 86% occur only once, and roughly 2.8% lies in the top ten. The sample comes from a study of cytomegalovirus exposure and HLA in healthy donors. With 1 base clipped from V and 6 bases from J, the junction kept 17 bases outside the gene matches. Per the germline V gene, CDR1 is SGHDT and CDR2 is YYEEEE. This CDR3 has 18 amino acids. Broader study findings: According to a subsequent analysis, TCR clusters identified in the first cohort showed a tendency to co-occur across the approximately 110 validation repertoires. Cytomegalovirus association was assigned to approximately 160 TCR beta chains. Through in vitro validation, three CMV-associated chains were shown to be specific for CMV antigens. Most TCR sequences proved rare, with some public TCRs found in many donors.

The V and J genes are TRBV5-6 and TRBJ2-7; 9 bases map to TRBD2. The sample consisted of PBMCs. The receptor was isolated from a woman under 30 in good health and CMV-seronegative. The CDR3 coding sequence is TGTGCCAGCAGCTTGTCGAAGGGACTAGCCTTGTCCCCCCTCGAGCAGTACTTC. This translates into CASSLSKGLALSPLEQYF.